This is a list of T cell receptor beta chains from one sample in a study of read filtering for tumor transcriptome and immune sequencing. TCRdb analysed the reads with MiXCR anew, one entry per CDR3 protein. The sample has around 41,000 distinct CDR3 sequences, 10% to 15% seen once. Material: a population of CD138-negative cells sorted from bone marrow. The receptors were sampled from a donor aged 40 or older with multiple myeloma. Each CDR3 is given with its conserved first and last residue. The order of the fields is D gene, clone size, V gene, J gene, CDR3 DNA, CDR3 protein. D genes are given only for firm matches. Only part of the rows carry a size: once, few, many, or a class if the clone is expanded.

-	-	TRBV29-1	TRBJ1-3	TGCAGCGTTTTACGGGACAATGGAAACACCATATATTTT	CSVLRDNGNTIYF
-	many	TRBV11-3	TRBJ2-7	TGTGCCAGCAGTTTGGGGGATTCCTACGAGCAGTACTTC	CASSLGDSYEQYF
-	-	TRBV28	TRBJ2-2	TGTGCCGGCAGGGGTCCGGACACCGGGGAGCTGTTTTTT	CAGRGPDTGELFF
-	many	TRBV30	TRBJ1-1	TGTGCCTGGAGTGTAGGGATTCAAAACACTGAAGCTTTCTTT	CAWSVGIQNTEAFF
-	many	TRBV5-5	TRBJ2-1	TGTGCCAGCAGCCTCCTCTCCGGGAGAGGCAATGAGCAGTTCTTC	CASSLLSGRGNEQFF
-	many	TRBV24-1	TRBJ1-5	TGTGCCACCAGTGAAGGGTCATGGGATCAGCCCCAGCATTTT	CATSEGSWDQPQHF
-	many	TRBV28	TRBJ2-4	TGTGCCAGCAGTTTAATGGCAGGGTTGGACATTCAGTACTTC	CASSLMAGLDIQYF
-	many	TRBV29-1	TRBJ2-7	TGCAGCGCTAGCGAGAGTTACGAGCAGTACTTC	CSASESYEQYF
-	many	TRBV5-6	TRBJ2-5	TGTGCCAGCAGCCGAACCGGGCCTGGGGAGACCCAGTACTTC	CASSRTGPGETQYF
-	many	TRBV12-3/TRBV12-4	TRBJ2-7	TGTGCCAGCAGCCTAAGGGCGGAGCTCGGCTACGAGCAGTACTTC	CASSLRAELGYEQYF
-	many	TRBV11-2	TRBJ2-7	TGTGCCAGCAGCTTATCCGCCGGACACTACGAGCAGTACTTC	CASSLSAGHYEQYF
-	few	TRBV20-1	TRBJ2-7	TGCAGTGCTAGAGGGAGGTTCTCCGAGCAGTACTTC	CSARGRFSEQYF
-	many	TRBV27	TRBJ1-2	TGTGCCAGCAACGGGCCACCTTATGGCTACACCTTC	CASNGPPYGYTF
TRBD1	many	TRBV7-8	TRBJ1-5	TGTGCCAGCAGCTCTCGTTTCGGGACAGATAGCAATCAGCCCCAGCATTTT	CASSSRFGTDSNQPQHF
TRBD2	medium-sized	TRBV14	TRBJ2-7	TGTGCCAGCAGCCCGGGACTAGCTCCAAGAGAGCAGTACTTC	CASSPGLAPREQYF
-	many	TRBV7-9	TRBJ2-2	TGTGCCAGCAGCCGAGGGGTGGCCGGGGAGCTGTTTTTT	CASSRGVAGELFF
-	many	TRBV7-6	TRBJ2-2	TGTGCCAGCAGCTCCCGGGGTGGCACCGGGGAGCTGTTTTTT	CASSSRGGTGELFF
-	hyperexpanded	TRBV7-2	TRBJ2-1	TGTGCCAGCAGCTTGACGGGTCAGGGGGGTTTTTTCTATGAGCAGTTCTTC	CASSLTGQGGFFYEQFF
-	many	TRBV9	TRBJ1-5	TGTGCCAGCAGCTCCGGGACAAGCAATCAGCCCCAGCATTTT	CASSSGTSNQPQHF
-	many	TRBV29-1	TRBJ1-5	TGCAGCGTTGCCCCGGACGGAAATCAGCCCCAGCATTTT	CSVAPDGNQPQHF
-	many	TRBV20-1	TRBJ2-3	TGCAGTGCTAGTGGTGGGGGGGCGTATACGCAGTATTTT	CSASGGGAYTQYF
TRBD1	many	TRBV28	TRBJ2-1	TGTGCCAGCAGTTCAGGGGGTCGTAATGAGCAGTTCTTC	CASSSGGRNEQFF
TRBD2	many	TRBV9	TRBJ2-1	TGTGCCAGCAGCGGCCCTCGCGGGGGGGCCTACAATGAGCAGTTCTTC	CASSGPRGGAYNEQFF
-	many	TRBV7-9	TRBJ2-1	TGTGCCAGCAGCCCTCTGAGCAATGAGCAGTTCTTC	CASSPLSNEQFF
-	many	TRBV12-3/TRBV12-4	TRBJ2-4	TGTGCCAGCAGCTGGGACCTCAGGAACATTCAGTACTTC	CASSWDLRNIQYF
TRBD2	many	TRBV7-3	TRBJ2-1	TGTGCCAGCAGCTCTAGCGGGGGGGAGGTTGAGCAGTTCTTC	CASSSSGGEVEQFF
-	many	TRBV5-5	TRBJ1-1	TGTGCCAGCAGCTGGTACAGGTCCAACACTGAAGCTTTCTTT	CASSWYRSNTEAFF
-	many	TRBV5-6	TRBJ1-5	TGTGCCAGCAGCTTGGCTGGGGGCGGTCAGCCCCAGCATTTT	CASSLAGGGQPQHF
-	-	TRBV4-1	TRBJ1-1	TGCGCCAGCAGCCAAGCAAGCGGGGGGGACACTGAAGCTTTCTTT	CASSQASGGDTEAFF
-	many	TRBV7-9	TRBJ2-2	TGTGCCAGCACCGAGGGAAACATCGGGAACACCGGGGAGCTGTTTTTT	CASTEGNIGNTGELFF
TRBD1	many	TRBV6-2/TRBV6-3	TRBJ2-7	TGTGCCAGCAGTTACTGGGACAGCTCCTACGAGCAGTACTTC	CASSYWDSSYEQYF
-	few	TRBV7-2	TRBJ2-7	TGTGCCAGCAGCTCGGGATCCTCAGAAAGGGAGCAGTACTTC	CASSSGSSEREQYF
TRBD1	-	TRBV4-2	TRBJ2-2	TGTGCCAGCAGCTGGAACAGGGGAAACACCGGGGAGCTGTTTTTT	CASSWNRGNTGELFF
-	many	TRBV4-1	TRBJ1-1	TGCGCCAGCAGCCAGACGTCAGGCGTCCGGGGCACTGAAGCTTTCTTT	CASSQTSGVRGTEAFF
TRBD1	many	TRBV2	TRBJ2-5	TGTGCCAGCAGCCCGGGACAGGGAGGAGGGACCCAGTACTTC	CASSPGQGGGTQYF
TRBD2	many	TRBV7-3	TRBJ2-5	TGTGCCAGCAGCTTAAGTAGCGGGGGGGCCGCTGAGACCCAGTACTTC	CASSLSSGGAAETQYF
-	-	TRBV20-1	TRBJ2-3	TGCGGTGCTGGGTCGGCAGATACGCAGTATTTT	CGAGSADTQYF
-	many	TRBV20-1	TRBJ2-7	TGCAGTGCTAGAGCCCGTTTGGGGGGCTCCTACGAGCAGTACTTC	CSARARLGGSYEQYF
TRBD1	few	TRBV27	TRBJ2-3	TGTGCCAGCAGTACTCCGGGACAGGGGGCTCACACAGATACGCAGTATTTT	CASSTPGQGAHTDTQYF
TRBD1	-	TRBV11-2	TRBJ2-7	TGTGCCAGCAGCATAGTCAGGGGGATCGGCTACGAGCAGTACTTC	CASSIVRGIGYEQYF
-	many	TRBV6-6	TRBJ1-6	TGTGCCAGCAGTTACTCAAACAGGGTAGCCTATAATTCACCCCTCCACTTT	CASSYSNRVAYNSPLHF
-	many	TRBV9	TRBJ2-2	TGTGCCAGCAGCCCATCCGCAGGCCCACTCTACACCGGGGAGCTGTTTTTT	CASSPSAGPLYTGELFF
TRBD1	many	TRBV27	TRBJ1-2	TGTGCCAGCAGTCCCCCGGGACAGGGGGGCTACACCTTC	CASSPPGQGGYTF
TRBD1	-	TRBV3-1	TRBJ2-7	TGTGCCAGCAGCCCCACCTCGGGGACAGGGGTCCACGAGCAGTACTTC	CASSPTSGTGVHEQYF
-	many	TRBV3-1	TRBJ2-5	TGTGCCAGCAGTTCCCAGGAAACGGGGGAGACCCAGTACTTC	CASSSQETGETQYF